This record covers a single T cell receptor beta chain. Its antigen is unknown. Naive CD8 cells were CD45RO-negative, positively selected for CCR7, excluding terminally differentiated effector memory CD45RA+ cells. There were only Caucasian adults among the donors, and all lived in Nashville, Tennessee. Each subset's genomic DNA was shared equally among a number of immunoSEQ plates. This table comes from immunoSEQ multiplex PCR, and its TCRdb copy is limited to in-frame clones, with some not included. The sample includes about 2.1 million clones, about 92% of them seen just once. The sample belongs to a study of shared clonotypes between healthy human individuals. The study's findings and limits: Only blood underwent sampling, and tissue repertoires likely differ. Shared clonotypes: about 5.3% naive CD4, under 4% naive CD8, less than 2.5% memory CD4, roughly 0.4% memory CD8.

This receptor was identified in a man between 18 and 35 years old in good health. Some clones in this sample may be carry-over from other donors' samples. The sequenced sample consisted of naive CD8+ T cells from PBMCs.

This chain's CDR3 is CASSPLSGTQYF. The CDR3 DNA reads TGTGCCAGCAGTCCCCTATCGGGGACCCAGTACTTC. The chain links TRBV27 to TRBJ2-5; no reliable D call. This CDR3 region has 12 residues. Deletions cut 5 bases from V and 7 bases from J, with 11 bases between. CDR1 and CDR2 from the germline V gene are MNHEY and SMNVEV (reference sequence).